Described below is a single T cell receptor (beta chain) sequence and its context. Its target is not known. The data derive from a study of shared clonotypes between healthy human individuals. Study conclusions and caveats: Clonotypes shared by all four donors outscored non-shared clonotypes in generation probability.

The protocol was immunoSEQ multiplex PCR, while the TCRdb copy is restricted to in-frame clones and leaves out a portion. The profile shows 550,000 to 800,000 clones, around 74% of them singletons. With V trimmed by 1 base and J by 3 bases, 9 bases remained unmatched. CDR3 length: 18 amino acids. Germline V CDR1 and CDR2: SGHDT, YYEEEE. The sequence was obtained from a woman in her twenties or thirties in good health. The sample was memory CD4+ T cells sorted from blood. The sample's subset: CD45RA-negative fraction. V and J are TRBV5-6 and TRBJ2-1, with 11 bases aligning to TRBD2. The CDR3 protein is CASSLTSGSFGNYNEQFF. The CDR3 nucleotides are TGTGCCAGCAGCTTGACTAGCGGGAGCTTCGGCAACTACAATGAGCAGTTCTTC.